Listed below are T cell receptor beta chains from one sample, sequenced in a study of T cell responses to AZD1222 COVID-19 vaccine. TCRdb's table, derived via immunoSEQ multiplex PCR, lists solely in-frame clones and lacks some. The sample shows 150,000 to 200,000 clones, roughly 94% of them seen only once. The sample here was peripheral blood, taken 28 days after the second AZD1222 dose. These receptors were taken from an adult who received the AZD1222 COVID-19 vaccine. Each CDR3 is given with its conserved first and last residue. Each record gives: clone size, V gene, J gene, CDR3 protein. Clone sizes are given selectively: once, few, many, or a class where the clone is expanded.

>-|TRBV19|TRBJ2-5
CASSTLDREGKETQYF
>-|TRBV19|TRBJ2-7
CASKVGVGDAYEQYF
>-|TRBV27|TRBJ2-3
CASSLLGVFTDTQYF
>-|TRBV12-3/TRBV12-4|TRBJ2-7
CASSLGGGDEQYF
>once|TRBV28|TRBJ1-4
CASIQPGQGDEKLFF
>-|TRBV11-3|TRBJ2-5
CASSLGAAETQYF
>-|TRBV4-2|TRBJ2-5
CASSQGSGKAETQYF
>-|TRBV11-2|TRBJ2-7
CASSSPRDRSYEQYF
>-|TRBV4-1|TRBJ2-4
CASSPTPVGAGSKNIQYF
>-|TRBV29-1|TRBJ1-1
CSVEARLADTEAFF
>-|TRBV27|TRBJ2-1
CASSLGQGEQFF
>-|TRBV9|TRBJ2-5
CASSPTDSGQGTQYF
>-|TRBV6-2/TRBV6-3|TRBJ2-7
CASSRQTPYEQYF
>-|TRBV5-8|TRBJ1-4
CASSLGQTTNEKLFF
>-|TRBV28|TRBJ2-3
CASSPMGTSTDTQYF
>-|TRBV27|TRBJ1-6
CASSLTYNSPLHF
>-|TRBV6-5|TRBJ2-1
CASIPGPRNNEQFF
>-|TRBV15|TRBJ2-2
CATSRGLAGTGELFF
>-|TRBV2|TRBJ1-5
CASSPGGLWQPQHF
>-|TRBV2|TRBJ2-3
CASRPPAGVADTQYF
>-|TRBV6-2/TRBV6-3|TRBJ2-7
CASSLQGQGYEQYF
>-|TRBV11-3|TRBJ2-1
CASSSTGGLTSDNEQFF
>-|TRBV12-3/TRBV12-4|TRBJ1-2
CASTEFTQGGYTF
>-|TRBV15|TRBJ1-3
CATSREGRAGNTIYF
>-|TRBV10-2|TRBJ1-1
CAISGGGEAFF
>-|TRBV25-1|TRBJ1-3
CADRRGGNTIYF
>-|TRBV27|TRBJ1-2
CASSPRLGGPAANYGYTF
>-|TRBV28|TRBJ2-3
CASSGRGNYPADTQYF
>-|TRBV6-5|TRBJ1-5
CASSRDNYQPQHF
>once|TRBV19|TRBJ1-6
CASSFGAEKGYNSPLHF
>-|TRBV28|TRBJ1-5
CASSFMINQPQHF
>-|TRBV15|TRBJ1-3
CATSLRTGSDTIYF
>-|TRBV12-3/TRBV12-4|TRBJ2-1
CASSFPNEQFF
>-|TRBV7-9|TRBJ2-1
CASTRGGSLNEQFF
>once|TRBV7-2|TRBJ2-3
CASSLRGFAGSLDTQYF
>-|TRBV28|TRBJ2-1
CAISLGAWGNEQFF
>-|TRBV18|TRBJ2-1
CASSPPGRVGNEQFF
>-|TRBV28|TRBJ2-7
CASSSGGGQPAREQYF
>-|TRBV30|TRBJ1-1
CAWSLSPTSGVAFF
>-|TRBV11-2|TRBJ2-6
CASSPPGANVLTF
>-|TRBV12-3/TRBV12-4|TRBJ1-1
CASGSRTEAFF
>-|TRBV28|TRBJ1-3
CASSRQGYTIYF
>-|TRBV6-1|TRBJ1-1
CASSEMRGVGNTEAFF
>-|TRBV5-5|TRBJ1-3
CASSLLAGAGNTIYF
>-|TRBV27|TRBJ2-7
CASSGTGTHWYEQYF
>once|TRBV20-1|TRBJ2-1
CSAKDKQFF
>-|TRBV30|TRBJ1-1
CAWTFGAEAFF
>-|TRBV3-1/TRBV3-2|TRBJ1-1
CASSQDRFVDRNTEAFF
>-|TRBV15|TRBJ2-3
CATSRPTTLAGAADTQYF